The 7 T cell receptor beta chains given below trace back to one sample, sequenced in a study of blood T cell repertoires in COVID-19. The method was immunoSEQ multiplex PCR; TCRdb's version includes in-frame clones alone and lacks a portion of them. The repertoire consists of 340,000 or so clones, with roughly 91% occurring once and the leading ten covering 1%. Sequencing input: peripheral blood. The receptors originated from a man aged 45 to 65 with active or convalescent COVID-19.

The V gene is TRBV12-3 or TRBV12-4, the J gene TRBJ2-3; D ambiguous. The CDR3 extends over 11 amino acids. V lost 5 bases to trimming and J lost 2 bases, with 2 bases between them. The CDR3 DNA reads as TGTGCCAGCAGTCTCACAGATACGCAGTATTTT. Translation gives CASSLTDTQYF.

V usage is TRBV29-1 and J usage is TRBJ1-1; unclear D gene. Trimming cost V 6 bases and J 1 base, with 9 bases left between them. Germline V gives CDR1 SQVTM, CDR2 ANQGSEA. CDR3 length: 12 amino acids. CDR3 DNA: TGCAGCGTGTGGGCCACGAACACTGAAGCTTTCTTT. Translating it yields CSVWATNTEAFF.

V gene TRBV5-1 combines with J gene TRBJ1-5; tentative D call: TRBD1 (5 bases). Trimming shortened V by 0 bases and J by 3 bases, and 10 bases separated the two germline ends. This CDR3 contains 15 residues. CDR1 SGHRS and CDR2 YFSETQ come from the germline V gene. This CDR3 is CASSLEGSNNQPQHF. DNA of the CDR3: TGCGCCAGCAGCTTGGAGGGGTCAAACAATCAGCCCCAGCATTTT.

V and J are TRBV6-5 and TRBJ2-3; D gene uncertain. The CDR3 consists of 13 residues. V was pared by 7 bases and J by 1 base, with 9 bases between. Germline V gene lookup returns CDR1 MNHEY and CDR2 SVGAGI. The CDR3 DNA sequence: TGTGCCAGCACCCCCCCGGGCACAGATACGCAGTATTTT. As protein: CASTPPGTDTQYF.

The V call is TRBV4-2, the J call TRBJ1-4; 8 nucleotides line up with TRBD1. CDR1 is LGHNA, CDR2 YNFKEQ, per germline. V was clipped by 2 bases and J by 4 bases; unmatched bases: 3. CDR3 length equals 15 residues. In DNA, the CDR3 is TGTGCCAGCAGCCAAAGGGGACAGGTTAATGAAAAACTGTTTTTT. This encodes CASSQRGQVNEKLFF.

V is TRBV4-2 and J is TRBJ2-5, with 12 nucleotides matching TRBD2. This CDR3 region has 17 residues. Per germline, CDR1 LGHNA and CDR2 YNFKEQ. V lost 1 base to trimming and J lost 5 bases; unmatched junction nucleotides: 8. Written as DNA, the CDR3 is TGTGCCAGCAGCCAAGGAAGACTAGCGGGGGCCAGGGAGACCCAGTACTTC. Translating gives CASSQGRLAGARETQYF.

This chain connects TRBV2 to TRBJ1-2, with D possibly being TRBD1 (5 bases). Germline-derived CDR1 and CDR2 are SNHLY and FYNNEI. The V end was cut by 8 bases, the J end by 6 bases, with 19 bases between. This CDR3 has 14 amino acids. CDR3 sequence reads: CASDAFGGNNGYTF. CDR3 in DNA: TGTGCCAGCGATGCCTTCGGGGGGAATAATGGCTACACCTTC.